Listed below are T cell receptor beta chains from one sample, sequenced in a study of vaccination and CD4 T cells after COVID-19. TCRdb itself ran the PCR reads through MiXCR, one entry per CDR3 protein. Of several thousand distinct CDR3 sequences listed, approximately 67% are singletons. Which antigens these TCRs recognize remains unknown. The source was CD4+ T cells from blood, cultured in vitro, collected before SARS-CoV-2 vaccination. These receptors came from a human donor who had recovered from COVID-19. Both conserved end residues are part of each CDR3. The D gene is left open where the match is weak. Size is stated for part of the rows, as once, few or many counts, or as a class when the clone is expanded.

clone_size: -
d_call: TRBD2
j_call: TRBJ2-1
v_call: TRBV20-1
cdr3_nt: TGCAGTGCTAGCGGGAGGGCCGCCGGTTACAATGAGCAGTTCTTC
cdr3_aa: CSASGRAAGYNEQFF

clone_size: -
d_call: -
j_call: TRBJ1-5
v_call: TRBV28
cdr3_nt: TGTGCCAGCAGTTTACTGGACGGTTACAATCAGCCCCAGCATTTT
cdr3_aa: CASSLLDGYNQPQHF

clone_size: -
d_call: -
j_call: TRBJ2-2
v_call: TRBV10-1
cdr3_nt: TGCGCCAGCAGTGAGTCGGGCGCCGGGGAGCTGTTTTTT
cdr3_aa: CASSESGAGELFF

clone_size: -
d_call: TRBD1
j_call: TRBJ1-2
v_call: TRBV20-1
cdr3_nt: TGCAGTGCTAGTTACCCCCCGAAGCCAGAGACAGGGATGAGTACGGACGGCTACACCTTC
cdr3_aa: CSASYPPKPETGMSTDGYTF

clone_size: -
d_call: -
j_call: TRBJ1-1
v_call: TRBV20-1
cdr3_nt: TGCAGTGCTCAGTCAAGGAACACTGAAGCTTTCTTT
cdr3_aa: CSAQSRNTEAFF

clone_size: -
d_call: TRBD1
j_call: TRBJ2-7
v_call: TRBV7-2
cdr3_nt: TGTGCCAGCAGCTATACCCGGGACAGATCCGAGCAGTACTTC
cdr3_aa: CASSYTRDRSEQYF

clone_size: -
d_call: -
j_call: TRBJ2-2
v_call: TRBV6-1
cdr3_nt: TGTGCCAGCAACTTCAGGGAAAGGGGCGGGGAGCTGTTTTTT
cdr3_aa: CASNFRERGGELFF

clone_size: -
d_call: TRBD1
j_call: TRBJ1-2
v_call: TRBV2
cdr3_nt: TGTGCCAGTGCTGGACAGGAGATCTATGGCTACACCTTC
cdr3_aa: CASAGQEIYGYTF

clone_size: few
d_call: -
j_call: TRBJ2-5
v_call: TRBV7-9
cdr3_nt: TGTGCCAGCAGCCCAAGGACGGTTCAAGAGACCCAGTACTTC
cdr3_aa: CASSPRTVQETQYF

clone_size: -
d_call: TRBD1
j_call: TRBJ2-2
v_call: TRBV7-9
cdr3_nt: TGTGCCAGCAGACGCACAGGGGGCGCGGGCGGGGAGCTGTTTTTT
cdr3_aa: CASRRTGGAGGELFF

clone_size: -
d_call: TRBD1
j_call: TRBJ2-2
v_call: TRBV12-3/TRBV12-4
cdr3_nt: TGTGCCAGCAGTTTGACAGGGGGGGGCGGGGAGCTGTTTTTT
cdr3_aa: CASSLTGGGGELFF

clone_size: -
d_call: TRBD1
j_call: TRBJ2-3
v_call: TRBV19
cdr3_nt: TGTGCCAGTAGTATGACCGGGACAGGCCCAGATACGCAGTATTTT
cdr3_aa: CASSMTGTGPDTQYF

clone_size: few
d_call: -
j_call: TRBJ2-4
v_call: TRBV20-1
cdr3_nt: TGCAGTGCTACATTCGGCATTCAGTACTTC
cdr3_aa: CSATFGIQYF

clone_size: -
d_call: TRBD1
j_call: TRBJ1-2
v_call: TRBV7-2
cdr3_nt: TGTGCCAGCAGCCCGGGACAGGGAAACTATGGCTACACCTTC
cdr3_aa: CASSPGQGNYGYTF

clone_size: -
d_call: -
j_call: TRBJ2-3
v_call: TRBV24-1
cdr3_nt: TGTGCCACCAGTGATCCATCCTTTGGAGATACGCAGTATTTT
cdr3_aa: CATSDPSFGDTQYF

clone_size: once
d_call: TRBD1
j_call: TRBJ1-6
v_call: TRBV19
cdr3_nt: TGTGCCAGTAGTGGAAGGACAGGGCGCCAGGCCCTCCACTTT
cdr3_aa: CASSGRTGRQALHF

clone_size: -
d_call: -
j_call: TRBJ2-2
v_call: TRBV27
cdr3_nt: TGTGCCAGCAGTGCGACAGCTTACACCGGGGAGCTGTTTTTT
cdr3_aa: CASSATAYTGELFF

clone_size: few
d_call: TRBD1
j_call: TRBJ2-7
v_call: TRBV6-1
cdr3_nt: TGTGCCAGCAGTGAAGAGGGGACAGGGGCCTACGAGCAGTACTTC
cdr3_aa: CASSEEGTGAYEQYF

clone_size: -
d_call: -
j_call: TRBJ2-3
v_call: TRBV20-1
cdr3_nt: TGCAGTGCTAGAAGTGGGTCACGTGCGCAGTATTTT
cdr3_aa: CSARSGSRAQYF

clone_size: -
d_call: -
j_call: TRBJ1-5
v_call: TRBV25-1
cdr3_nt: TGTGCCAGCAGTGGGACAGTAGGGCAGCCCCAGCATTTT
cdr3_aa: CASSGTVGQPQHF

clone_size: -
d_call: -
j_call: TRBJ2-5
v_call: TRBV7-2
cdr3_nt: TGTGCCAGCAGCTTTCGGGTGTTACAAGAGACCCAGTACTTC
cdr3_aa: CASSFRVLQETQYF

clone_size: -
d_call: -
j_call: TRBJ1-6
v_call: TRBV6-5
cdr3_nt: TGTGCCAGCAGTTATTGGGGTGGGGGTTATAATTCACCCCTCCACTTT
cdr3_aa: CASSYWGGGYNSPLHF

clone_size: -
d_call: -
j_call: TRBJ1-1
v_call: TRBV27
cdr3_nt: TGTGCCAGCAGTTTGGGCAGTTCGGCGGACACTGAAGCTTTCTTT
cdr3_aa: CASSLGSSADTEAFF

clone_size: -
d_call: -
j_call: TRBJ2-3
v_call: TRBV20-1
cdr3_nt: TGCAGTGCTACCCCACCGACAGGAAGCACAGATACGCAGTATTTT
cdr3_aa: CSATPPTGSTDTQYF

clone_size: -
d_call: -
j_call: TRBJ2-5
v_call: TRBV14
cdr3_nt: TGTGCCAGCAGCCGCCGGGACATCCAAGAGACCCAGTACTTC
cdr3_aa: CASSRRDIQETQYF

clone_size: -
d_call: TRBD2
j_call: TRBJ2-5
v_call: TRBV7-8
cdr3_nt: TGTGCCAGCAGCTTAGTCCGCCTAGCGGGAGCAGAGACCCAGTACTTC
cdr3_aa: CASSLVRLAGAETQYF

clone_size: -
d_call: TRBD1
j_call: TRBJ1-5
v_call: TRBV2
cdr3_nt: TGTGCCAGCAGTTTGGACAGGGGGTCAAGTCAGCCCCAGCATTTT
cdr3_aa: CASSLDRGSSQPQHF

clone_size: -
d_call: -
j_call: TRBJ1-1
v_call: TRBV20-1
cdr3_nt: TGCAGTGTCGACGGGACCGTGAACACTGAAGCTTTCTTT
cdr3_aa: CSVDGTVNTEAFF

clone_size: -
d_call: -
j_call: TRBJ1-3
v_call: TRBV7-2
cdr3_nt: TGTGCCAGCAGCTTAGCCGGGGGGCTTGGAAACACCATATATTTT
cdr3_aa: CASSLAGGLGNTIYF

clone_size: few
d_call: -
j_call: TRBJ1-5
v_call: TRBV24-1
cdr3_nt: TGTGCCACCAGTGACTCCGCCGGGCCCCAGCATTTT
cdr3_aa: CATSDSAGPQHF

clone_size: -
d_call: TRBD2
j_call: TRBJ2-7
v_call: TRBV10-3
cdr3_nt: TGTGCCATCAAACGAAATAGCGGGAGAGAGTACGAGCAGTACTTC
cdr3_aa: CAIKRNSGREYEQYF